This section outlines one TCR beta chain sequence together with its context. Germline and junction disagree at one end, which may indicate a read error. From the reads, TCRdb called clonotypes with MiXCR, one entry per CDR3 protein. The profile shows some 390,000 distinct CDR3 sequences, around 18% of them singletons. This CDR3 is built from 15 residues. The germline gives CDR1 SSHAT, CDR2 FNYEAQ (reference sequence). The data derive from a study of T cell repertoires in cytomegalovirus infection. The chain is built from TRBV7-7 and TRBJ2-1; no reliable D call. The TCR originated in a human donor in good health (CMV status not recorded). Some clones in this sample may be carry-over from other donors' samples. The specimen was PBMCs. CDR3 in DNA: TGTGTCAGCAGCCCTGGCGCAAGCTCCTACAATGAGCAGTTCTTC. Translating it yields CVSSPGASSYNEQFF. Full variable domain (remainder filled in from reference TRBV7-7 and TRBJ2-1): GAGVSQSPRYKVTKRGQDVTLRCDPISSHATLYWYQQALGQGPEFLTYFNYEAQPDKSGLPSDRFSAERPEGSISTLTIQRTEQRDSAMYRCVSSPGASSYNEQFFGPGTRLTVL.